The 21 T cell receptor beta chains reported below all come from one sample, sequenced in a study of a mutant IDH1 vaccine in newly diagnosed glioma. The repertoire was sequenced with immunoSEQ multiplex PCR; TCRdb's copy has only in-frame clones and lacks some. The sample contains about 94,000 clones, approximately 89% of which appear only once. Time point given: week 47, end of study. In every dose of vaccine, 300 ug of mutant IDH1 20-mer peptide was given alongside topical imiquimod. The antigens of these receptors remain unknown. The input for sequencing was PBMCs, taken from a glioma patient whose treatment included an IDH1 peptide vaccine. These receptors were collected from a woman aged 45-65 years with glioma.

This chain links TRBV19 with TRBJ2-7; D unresolved. The V gene's germline CDR1 is LNHDA and CDR2 SQIVND (reference sequence). The V gene lost 3 bases and the J gene lost 1 base, with 13 bases spanning the gap. The CDR3 length is 15 residues. The CDR3 sequence: CASSIEGLGSYEQYF. CDR3 DNA sequence: TGTGCCAGTAGTATCGAAGGTTTGGGGTCCTACGAGCAGTACTTC.

The chain carries TRBV28 and TRBJ1-2, with TRBD1 matching 10 bases. V trimming: 6 bases; J trimming: 10 bases; junction bases outside the gene matches: 8. Germline values: CDR1 MDHEN, CDR2 SYDVKM. The CDR3 is 13 residues long. CDR3 DNA: TGTGCCAGCAGGGGGAGGACAGGGGGGACCTACACCTTC. This gives the protein CASRGRTGGTYTF.

Concerning this clone: At one of its ends the junction is not consistent with the germline gene, which may arise from a read error. The V call is TRBV2, the J call TRBJ1-2; D call uncertain. This CDR3 comprises 10 residues. Looked up from germline, CDR1 is SNHLY and CDR2 is FYNNEI. Here the CDR3 DNA reads TGTGCCAGCAGTGAAAGCAGAGTCTCCTTC. Translating it yields CASSESRVSF.

The chain is built from TRBV29-1 and TRBJ2-3; D is perhaps TRBD1 or TRBD2 (6 bases each). V was trimmed by 4 bases and J by 2 bases, leaving 10 bases between them. This CDR3 comprises 13 residues. CDR1 SQVTM and CDR2 ANQGSEA come from the germline V gene. In DNA form, the CDR3 reads TGCAGCGTTGTTGGGGGGCTCACAGATACGCAGTATTTT. It encodes CSVVGGLTDTQYF.

The CDR3: CAISEEGKGQPQHF. The CDR3 region has the DNA TGTGCCATCAGTGAGGAGGGGAAGGGTCAGCCCCAGCATTTT. The chain employs TRBV10-3 and TRBJ1-5, with a tentative D call TRBD1 (5 bases). Trimming shortened V by 2 bases and J by 6 bases, and 11 bases separated the two germline ends. The CDR3 consists of 14 residues. The germline CDR1 and CDR2 sequences are ENHRY and SYGVKD.

The chain recombines TRBV5-4 with TRBJ2-6; 12 positions match TRBD2. V shed 4 bases and J 2 bases; nucleotides not matched to a gene: 4. Germline V CDR1 and CDR2: SGHNT, YYREEE (reference sequence). There are 17 residues in the CDR3. The CDR3 bases are TGTGCCAGCAGCCTGGGACTAGCGGGTCCTGGGGCCAACGTCCTGACTTTC. Translation: CASSLGLAGPGANVLTF.

The rearrangement uses TRBV11-3 and TRBJ2-1; 7 bases line up with TRBD1. This CDR3 spans 15 amino acids. Germline V lookup: CDR1 SGHNT, CDR2 YENEEA. The trim removed 4 bases at V and 0 bases at J, leaving 3 bases unmatched. CDR3 in DNA: TGTGCCAGCAGCTCTACAGGGGCCTCCTACAATGAGCAGTTCTTC. Its translation: CASSSTGASYNEQFF.

V and J are TRBV5-1 and TRBJ2-7; no definite D call. Germline lookup yields CDR1 SGHRS and CDR2 YFSETQ. The CDR3 runs 16 residues. Trimming removed 5 bases at V and 6 bases at J, with 24 bases between. CDR3 sequence (DNA): TGCGCCAGCAGAGCTTCGGGTGGCTCCCCAATGGGCGAGCAGTACTTC. Protein: CASRASGGSPMGEQYF. The entire variable domain, with the rest obtained from reference TRBV5-1 and TRBJ2-7, is as follows: KAGVTQTPRYLIKTRGQQVTLSCSPISGHRSVSWYQQTPGQGLQFLFEYFSETQRNKGNFPGRFSGRQFSNSRSEMNVSTLELGDSALYLCASRASGGSPMGEQYFGPGTRLTVT.

The chain has TRBV7-9 and TRBJ1-6; TRBD1 matches at 8 bases. From germline, CDR1 is SEHNR and CDR2 FQNEAQ (reference sequence). This CDR3 is 14 amino acids long. V was pared by 5 bases and J by 8 bases, with 5 bases of the junction left unmatched. The CDR3, as DNA: TGTGCCAGCAGCCCGGACAGGGATTATTCACCCCTCCACTTT. It yields the protein CASSPDRDYSPLHF.

This clone was seen a handful of times. The chain carries TRBV19 and TRBJ2-7; tentative D call: TRBD2 (6 bases). Trimming shortened V by 5 bases and J by 2 bases, and 13 bases separated the two germline ends. CDR1 and CDR2 from the germline V gene are LNHDA and SQIVND (reference sequence). The CDR3 runs to 14 residues. CDR3 sequence (DNA): TGTGCCAGTAGTCCGGGGGAGCGGACCTACGAGCAGTACTTC. Its protein product is CASSPGERTYEQYF.

In its sample, this clone was seen once. This chain joins TRBV29-1 and TRBJ1-2; D remains ambiguous. The CDR3 is 12 residues long. Germline CDR1 SQVTM, CDR2 ANQGSEA. Trimming pared 3 bases from V and 2 bases from J, leaving 7 bases between. The DNA of the CDR3 is TGCAGCGTTGATCCGGGAAACTATGGCTACACCTTC. Translation gives CSVDPGNYGYTF.

The chain carries TRBV18 and TRBJ2-1; D is unresolved. Germline V gene lookup returns CDR1 KGHSH and CDR2 LQKENI. Trimming left V 3 bases short and J 6 bases short, with 12 bases between. The CDR3 runs to 14 residues. The CDR3 here is CASSPGSFSNEQFF. Written as DNA, the CDR3 is TGTGCCAGCTCACCCGGGTCGTTTAGCAATGAGCAGTTCTTC.

This clone appeared once. The chain employs TRBV7-9 and TRBJ2-7; D is perhaps TRBD2 (6 bases). This CDR3 region has 16 residues. Germline lookup yields CDR1 SEHNR and CDR2 FQNEAQ (reference sequence). Trimming removed 5 bases at V and 3 bases at J, with 20 bases between. The CDR3 nucleotides are TGTGCCAGCAGCCCCCGACTAGGAGACACCCACTACGAGCAGTACTTC. This gives the protein CASSPRLGDTHYEQYF.

This clone came up once. The chain uses TRBV19 and TRBJ1-1, with D tentatively TRBD1 (6 bases). V was cut by 6 bases and J by 6 bases, with 17 bases left in between. This CDR3 has 14 amino acids. Germline V CDR1 and CDR2: LNHDA, SQIVND (reference sequence). The CDR3 nucleotides are TGTGCCAGTAGCATACCATTACAGGGTTCTGAAGCTTTCTTT. Translation gives CASSIPLQGSEAFF.

The V gene is TRBV5-1, the J gene TRBJ2-7; perhaps TRBD1 as D (6 bases). The V end lost 1 base, the J end lost 7 bases, and 15 bases lay between the germline ends. This CDR3 comprises 14 residues. CDR1 and CDR2 from the germline V gene are SGHRS and YFSETQ. This CDR3 is CASSLLSGAGEQYF. DNA for the CDR3: TGCGCCAGCAGCTTGTTATCAGGGGCCGGGGAGCAGTACTTC. Full variable domain (remainder filled in from reference TRBV5-1 and TRBJ2-7): KAGVTQTPRYLIKTRGQQVTLSCSPISGHRSVSWYQQTPGQGLQFLFEYFSETQRNKGNFPGRFSGRQFSNSRSEMNVSTLELGDSALYLCASSLLSGAGEQYFGPGTRLTVT.

This clone has only a few counts. The V and J genes are TRBV7-6 and TRBJ2-2; 8 nucleotides line up with TRBD2. The length of the CDR3 is 14 residues. Germline values: CDR1 SGHVS, CDR2 FNYEAQ. With 4 bases clipped from V and 7 bases from J, the junction kept 5 bases outside the gene matches. The CDR3 reads CASSSGLVGGELFF. The CDR3 bases are TGTGCCAGCAGCTCGGGACTAGTAGGCGGGGAGCTGTTTTTT.

The chain is built from TRBV15 and TRBJ2-3; 8 positions agree with TRBD2. The CDR3 has 14 residues. Germline CDR1 is LNHNV and CDR2 is YYDKDF (reference sequence). V was pared by 5 bases and J by 5 bases, with 6 bases of the junction left unmatched. CDR3 loop: CATSALAGQDTQYF. The DNA of the CDR3 is TGTGCCACCAGCGCCCTAGCGGGCCAAGATACGCAGTATTTT.

The gene calls are TRBV11-2 and TRBJ2-1; 10 nucleotides agree with TRBD2. Trimming removed 5 bases from V and 6 bases from J; junction bases left unmatched: 19. CDR1 is SGHAT and CDR2 is FQNNGV in the germline V gene. The CDR3 covers 19 residues. CDR3 nucleotides: TGTGCCAGCAGCACTAGAGCAGATGTAGCGGGAGGCCGGGGCAATGAGCAGTTCTTC. It specifies CASSTRADVAGGRGNEQFF. The complete variable domain, with remaining parts taken from reference TRBV11-2 and TRBJ2-1, reads EAGVAQSPRYKIIEKRQSVAFWCNPISGHATLYWYQQILGQGPKLLIQFQNNGVVDDSQLPKDRFSAERLKGVDSTLKIQPAKLEDSAVYLCASSTRADVAGGRGNEQFFGPGTRLTVL.

For the CDR3, the DNA is TGTGCCAGCAGCCGGGGGACAGGTGGGTTTGGATACGAGCAGTACTTC. This translates into CASSRGTGGFGYEQYF. The chain combines TRBV14 with TRBJ2-7; TRBD1 aligns across 8 bases. This CDR3 comprises 16 residues. The junction had 12 bases not matched to a gene; V was cut back by 4 bases and J by 4 bases. Germline V gene lookup returns CDR1 SGHDN and CDR2 FVKESK.

This chain connects TRBV7-9 to TRBJ2-1; D gene uncertain. CDR3 length: 15 residues. CDR1 is SEHNR and CDR2 is FQNEAQ in the germline V gene (reference sequence). V dropped 3 bases and J dropped 6 bases, with 15 bases sitting between them. CDR3 sequence: CASSFSSKQGNEQFF. The CDR3 DNA reads TGTGCCAGCAGCTTTAGCAGTAAACAAGGCAATGAGCAGTTCTTC.

In its sample, this clone was seen once. The V gene is TRBV19, the J gene TRBJ2-7; TRBD2 aligns across 7 bases. The V gene end was trimmed by 4 bases and the J gene end by 3 bases; junction bases not matched to a gene: 3. Germline values: CDR1 LNHDA, CDR2 SQIVND (reference sequence). The CDR3 is made up of 13 amino acids. The CDR3 DNA sequence: TGTGCCAGTAGTAAAGGACTAGTCTACGAGCAGTACTTC. Its protein product is CASSKGLVYEQYF.